The sample holds many counts of the clone carrying this T cell receptor (beta chain). Unique molecular identifiers featured in how the TCRbeta library was prepared. One entry per CDR3 protein, called by TCRdb with MiXCR from the PCR reads. The repertoire consists of 70,000 to 95,000 distinct CDR3 sequences, with less than 15% occurring once and the leading ten covering roughly 13%. This sample was taken from a study of T-cell reconstitution after alpha-beta-depleted transplantation in children. The CDR3 contains 13 residues. Germline V gives CDR1 SGHRS, CDR2 YFSETQ. Trimming left V 0 bases short and J 8 bases short, with 9 bases between.

The sample in question was PBMCs from the stem cell graft donor, obtained from the stem cell graft. The sequence was obtained from a human donor who donated a stem cell graft to a child with inherited bone marrow failure. This chain connects TRBV5-1 to TRBJ2-1; D call uncertain. CDR3 region: CASSLAVEDEQFF. The CDR3 DNA follows: TGCGCCAGCAGCTTGGCGGTCGAGGATGAGCAGTTCTTC.